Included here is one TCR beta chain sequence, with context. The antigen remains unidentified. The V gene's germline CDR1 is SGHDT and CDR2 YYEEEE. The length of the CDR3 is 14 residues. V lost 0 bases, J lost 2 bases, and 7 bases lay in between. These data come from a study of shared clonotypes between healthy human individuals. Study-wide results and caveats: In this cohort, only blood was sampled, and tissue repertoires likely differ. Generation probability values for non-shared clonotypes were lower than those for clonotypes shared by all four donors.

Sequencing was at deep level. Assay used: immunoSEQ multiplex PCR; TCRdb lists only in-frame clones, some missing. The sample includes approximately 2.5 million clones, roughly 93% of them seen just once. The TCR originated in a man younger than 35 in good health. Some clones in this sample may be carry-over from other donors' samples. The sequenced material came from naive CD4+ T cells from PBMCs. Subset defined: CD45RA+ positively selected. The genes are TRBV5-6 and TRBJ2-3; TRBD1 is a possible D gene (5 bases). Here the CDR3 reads CASSLGQSTDTQYF. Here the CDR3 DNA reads TGTGCCAGCAGCTTGGGACAGTCCACAGATACGCAGTATTTT.